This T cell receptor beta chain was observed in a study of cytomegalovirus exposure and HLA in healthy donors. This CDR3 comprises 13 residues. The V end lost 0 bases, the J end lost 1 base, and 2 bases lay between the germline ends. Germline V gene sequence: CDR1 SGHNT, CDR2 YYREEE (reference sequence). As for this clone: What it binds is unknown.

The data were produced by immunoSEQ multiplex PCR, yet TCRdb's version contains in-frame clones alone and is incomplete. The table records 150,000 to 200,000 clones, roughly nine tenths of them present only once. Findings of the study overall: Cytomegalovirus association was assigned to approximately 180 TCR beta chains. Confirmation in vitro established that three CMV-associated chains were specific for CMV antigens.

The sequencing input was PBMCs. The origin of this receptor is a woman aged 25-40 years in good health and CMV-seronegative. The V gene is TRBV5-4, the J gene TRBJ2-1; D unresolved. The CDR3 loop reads CASSLASYNEQFF. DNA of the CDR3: TGTGCCAGCAGCTTGGCGTCCTACAATGAGCAGTTCTTC.